The entry below describes one T cell receptor beta chain. Germline V gives CDR1 MDHEN, CDR2 SYDVKM. CDR3 length: 15 amino acids. V lost 4 bases and J lost 0; bases outside the gene matches: 6. Produced via immunoSEQ multiplex PCR; TCRdb's table is partial and in-frame only. Of about 330,000 clones listed, 86% are singletons. The sample belongs to a study of cytomegalovirus exposure and HLA in healthy donors. Sequencing used PBMCs. The chain recombines TRBV28 with TRBJ2-7; 7 nucleotides align to TRBD2. This TCR derives from a woman under 30 in good health and CMV-seronegative. CDR3 in amino acids: CASSSSGGSSYEQYF. The CDR3 DNA sequence: TGTGCCAGCAGTTCAAGTGGCGGGAGCTCCTACGAGCAGTACTTC.